The rows below give T cell receptor beta chains drawn from one sample of a study of T cell repertoires in cytomegalovirus infection. TCRdb re-called the reads with MiXCR, one entry per CDR3 protein. Of roughly 730,000 distinct CDR3 sequences listed, 30% to 35% are singletons. No antigens are known for them. The sequencing used cultured PBMCs, collected from culture after CMV antigen stimulation. These receptors came from a human donor in good health (CMV status not recorded). Some clones in this sample may be carry-over from other donors' samples. Both conserved end residues are part of each CDR3. The D gene is left open where the match is weak. Clone size is shown for a subset of rows, as once, few, many or a class of expanded clone.

J | D | size | V | CDR3 | DNA
TRBJ2-1 | TRBD2 | NA | TRBV7-6 | CASSQTLAGGNEQFF | TGTGCCAGCAGCCAAACACTAGCGGGGGGCAATGAGCAGTTCTTC
TRBJ2-6 | NA | few | TRBV27 | CASRPWTGSGANVLTF | TGTGCCAGCAGACCTTGGACGGGGTCTGGGGCCAACGTCCTGACTTTC
TRBJ1-6 | NA | many | TRBV7-2 | CASSLGRRLAPLHF | TGTGCCAGCAGCTTGGGCCGGAGGTTAGCACCCCTCCACTTT
TRBJ1-3 | TRBD1 | many | TRBV7-6 | CASSLTGGYGNTIYF | TGTGCCAGCAGCTTGACAGGGGGGTACGGAAACACCATATATTTT
TRBJ1-3 | NA | NA | TRBV7-2 | CASSFKSSGNTIYF | TGTGCCAGCAGCTTTAAGAGCTCTGGAAACACCATATATTTT
TRBJ1-1 | NA | few | TRBV19 | CASSRARNTEAFF | TGTGCCAGTAGTCGAGCCAGGAACACTGAAGCTTTCTTT
TRBJ2-7 | NA | NA | TRBV12-3/TRBV12-4 | CASSLRVPPRDF | TGTGCCAGCAGTTTAAGGGTACCCCCCAGGGACTTC
TRBJ2-3 | TRBD1 | few | TRBV10-3 | CAIRDRDSISTDTQYF | TGTGCCATCAGAGACCGGGACAGTATTAGCACAGATACGCAGTATTTT
TRBJ1-5 | NA | NA | TRBV6-1 | CASSARATGLGDQPQHF | TGTGCCAGCAGTGCGCGCGCTACAGGGTTGGGGGATCAGCCCCAGCATTTT
TRBJ2-7 | TRBD1 | NA | TRBV5-1 | CASSFTTGQGDEQYF | TGCGCCAGCAGCTTCACGACCGGACAGGGCGACGAGCAGTACTTC
TRBJ2-7 | TRBD1 | NA | TRBV20-1 | CSARSPWTGGYEQYF | TGCAGTGCTAGATCCCCCTGGACAGGGGGCTACGAGCAGTACTTC
TRBJ2-7 | NA | NA | TRBV6-1 | CASSPHLSEQYF | TGTGCCAGCAGTCCCCACCTCAGCGAGCAGTACTTC
TRBJ1-4 | NA | many | TRBV12-3/TRBV12-4 | CASSSLPQGDEKLFF | TGTGCCAGCAGTTCGTTGCCCCAAGGTGATGAAAAACTGTTTTTT
TRBJ2-5 | NA | NA | TRBV7-2 | CASSPMGAGETQYF | TGTGCCAGCAGCCCTATGGGAGCAGGGGAGACCCAGTACTTC
TRBJ1-6 | NA | NA | TRBV20-1 | CSARRPLVRGNSPLHF | TGCAGTGCCCGCCGGCCTCTGGTCAGGGGAAATTCACCCCTCCACTTT
TRBJ2-5 | NA | NA | TRBV11-2 | CASSLDSAQETQYF | TGTGCCAGCAGCTTAGATAGTGCTCAAGAGACCCAGTACTTC
TRBJ2-3 | TRBD2 | few | TRBV7-9 | CASSPSLWTSNTQYF | TGTGCCAGCAGCCCGTCCCTCTGGACTAGCAATACGCAGTATTTT
TRBJ2-3 | TRBD1 | NA | TRBV12-3/TRBV12-4 | CASRHDRGPFQDTQYF | TGTGCCAGCAGACATGACAGGGGCCCTTTTCAAGATACGCAGTATTTT
TRBJ1-1 | TRBD1 | many | TRBV12-3/TRBV12-4 | CASSLRDRGTEAFF | TGTGCCAGCAGCTTGAGGGACAGGGGTACTGAAGCTTTCTTT
TRBJ2-3 | TRBD2 | NA | TRBV7-6 | CASSHRGGRADTQYF | TGTGCCAGCAGCCACCGGGGGGGCCGAGCAGATACGCAGTATTTT
TRBJ2-3 | TRBD2 | NA | TRBV6-2/TRBV6-3 | CASSYSREGSPDTQYF | TGTGCCAGCAGTTACAGTCGGGAGGGTAGCCCAGATACGCAGTATTTT
TRBJ1-1 | NA | few | TRBV5-1 | CASSLDGTNTEAFF | TGCGCCAGCAGCTTGGACGGTACGAACACTGAAGCTTTCTTT